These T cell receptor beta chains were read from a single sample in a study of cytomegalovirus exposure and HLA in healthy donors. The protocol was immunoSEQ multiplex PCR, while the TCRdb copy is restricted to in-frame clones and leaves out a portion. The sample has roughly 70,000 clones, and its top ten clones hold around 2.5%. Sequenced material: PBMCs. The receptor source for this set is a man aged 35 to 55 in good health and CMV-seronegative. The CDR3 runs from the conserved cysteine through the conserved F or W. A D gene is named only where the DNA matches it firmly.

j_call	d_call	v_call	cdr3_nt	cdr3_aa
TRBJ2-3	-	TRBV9	TGTGCCAGCAGCGTAGCCTTCCTCGAACCACTTAGCACAGATACGCAGTATTTT	CASSVAFLEPLSTDTQYF
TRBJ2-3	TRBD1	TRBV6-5	TGTGCCAGCAGTTACGGGGACAGGGTTCCAGATACGCAGTATTTT	CASSYGDRVPDTQYF
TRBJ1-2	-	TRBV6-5	TGTGCCAGCACCACGATTGGACTTAACTATGGCTACACCTTC	CASTTIGLNYGYTF
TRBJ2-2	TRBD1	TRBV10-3	TGTGCCATCAGTGAGTCGGGACAGGGTACCGGGGAGCTGTTTTTT	CAISESGQGTGELFF
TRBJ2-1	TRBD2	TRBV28	TGTGCCAGCAGTTTCGGGGGGAACTCCTACAATGAGCAGTTCTTC	CASSFGGNSYNEQFF
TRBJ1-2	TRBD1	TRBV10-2	TGCGCCAGCAACAGGGGCCCTAACTATGGCTACACCTTC	CASNRGPNYGYTF
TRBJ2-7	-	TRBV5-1	TGCGCCAGCAGCTTGTTCCCAGGTAGTTACGAGCAGTACTTC	CASSLFPGSYEQYF
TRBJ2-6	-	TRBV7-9	TGTGCCAGCAGTCGAGGCTCTGGGGCCAACGTCCTGACTTTC	CASSRGSGANVLTF
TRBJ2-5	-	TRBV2	TGTGCCAGCAGTTCCCAGGGCGGAGAGACCCAGTACTTC	CASSSQGGETQYF
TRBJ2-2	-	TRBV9	TGTGCCAGCAGTTCTACCCCAGGGGCGGCCACCGGGGAGCTGTTTTTT	CASSSTPGAATGELFF
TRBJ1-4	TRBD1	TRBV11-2	TGTGCCAGCAGCTCGTCCCGGGACAGGGGAAGAGGCGAAAAACTGTTTTTT	CASSSSRDRGRGEKLFF
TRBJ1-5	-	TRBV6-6	TGTGCCAGCGCGGGACCGGACAATCAGCCCCAGCATTTT	CASAGPDNQPQHF
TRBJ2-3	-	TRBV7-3	TGTGCCAGCAGCTTTTGGGGGCGGGATACGCAGTATTTT	CASSFWGRDTQYF
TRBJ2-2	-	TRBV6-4	TGTGCCAGCAGCGAGAACGGAGGGGACACCGGGGAGCTGTTTTTT	CASSENGGDTGELFF
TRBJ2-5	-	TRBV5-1	TGCGCCAGCAGCCTACGGGAAAGGTATAAAGAGACCCAGTACTTC	CASSLRERYKETQYF
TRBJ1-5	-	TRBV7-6	TGTGCCAGCAGCCTATGGGCGGGGGGCAGCAATCAGCCCCAGCATTTT	CASSLWAGGSNQPQHF
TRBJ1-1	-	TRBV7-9	TGTGCCAGCAGCTGGGCGGACAGCTTGAACACTGAAGCTTTCTTT	CASSWADSLNTEAFF
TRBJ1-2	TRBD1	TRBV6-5	TGTGCCAGCAGTTACTCTAGGACAGGGATTTATGGCTACACCTTC	CASSYSRTGIYGYTF
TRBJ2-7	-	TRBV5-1	TGCGCCAGCAGCTCGTCCGACGAGCAGTACTTC	CASSSSDEQYF
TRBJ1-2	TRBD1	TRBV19	TGTGCCAGTAGGAGGGGGCCGTATGGCTACACCTTC	CASRRGPYGYTF
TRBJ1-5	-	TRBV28	TGTGCCAGCAGTTTGGGCGGGGTAAATCAGCCCCAGCATTTT	CASSLGGVNQPQHF
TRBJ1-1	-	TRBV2	TGTGCCAGCAAACCGGGACACAAGAACACTGAAGCTTTCTTT	CASKPGHKNTEAFF
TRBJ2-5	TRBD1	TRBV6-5	TGTGCCAGCAGTGACTCGAACAGGGGAAAGACCCAGTACTTC	CASSDSNRGKTQYF
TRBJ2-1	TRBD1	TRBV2	TGTGCCAGCAGTGAAAGACAGGGACAGTTCTTC	CASSERQGQFF
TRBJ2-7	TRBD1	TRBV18	TGTGCCAGCTCACTTATTATGGACAGGGCTAACTACGAGCAGTACTTC	CASSLIMDRANYEQYF
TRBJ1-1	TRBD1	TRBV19	TGTGCCAGTAGCCCCATCGACAGGGCGATGGGCACTGAAGCTTTCTTT	CASSPIDRAMGTEAFF
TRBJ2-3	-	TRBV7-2	TGTGCCAGCAGCTTAGCCGGGACCCCAGGGGAGTATTTT	CASSLAGTPGEYF
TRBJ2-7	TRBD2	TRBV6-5	TGTGCCAGCAGTTACGTGGGGGGGGCCTACGAGCAGTACTTC	CASSYVGGAYEQYF
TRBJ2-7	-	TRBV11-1	TGTGCCAGCAGCTTAGCGGAGGGGACGCGGGAGCAGTACTTC	CASSLAEGTREQYF
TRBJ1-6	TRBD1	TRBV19	TGTGCCAGTAGTATAGAAACAGGGGACCATAATTCACCCCTCCACTTT	CASSIETGDHNSPLHF
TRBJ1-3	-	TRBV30	TGTGCCTGGAGAAAGCCTGGAAACACCATATATTTT	CAWRKPGNTIYF
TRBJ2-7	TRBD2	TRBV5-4	TGTGCCAGCAGTCGGACTAGCGGGGGGACTCCCTACGAGCAGTACTTC	CASSRTSGGTPYEQYF
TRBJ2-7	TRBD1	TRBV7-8	TGTGCCAGCAGCTTAGAAGGCGGGACAGGGTACGAGCAGTACTTC	CASSLEGGTGYEQYF
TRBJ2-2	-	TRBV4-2	TGTGCCAGCAGCCAAGATTACCAGGGTATGGCCGGGGAGCTGTTTTTT	CASSQDYQGMAGELFF
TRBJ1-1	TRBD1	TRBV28	TGTGCCAGCAGTTCCGGGACAGGGGGAATGAACACTGAAGCTTTCTTT	CASSSGTGGMNTEAFF
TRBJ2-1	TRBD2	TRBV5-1	TGCGCCAGCAGCCGGCGGGGGGCTCCTTACAATGAGCAGTTCTTC	CASSRRGAPYNEQFF
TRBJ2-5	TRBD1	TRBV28	TGTGCCAGCAGTCGGTCCGGGACAGGTTTTCAAGAGACCCAGTACTTC	CASSRSGTGFQETQYF
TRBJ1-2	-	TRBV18	TGTGCCAGCTCCTCGGTAAACAGGGGCTACACCTTC	CASSSVNRGYTF
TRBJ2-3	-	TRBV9	TGTGCCAGCACATTGGGGGGGGCCGACACAGATACGCAGTATTTT	CASTLGGADTDTQYF
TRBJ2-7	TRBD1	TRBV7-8	TGTGCCAGCAGCGCCGCACCAGGGGGCGAGCAGTACTTC	CASSAAPGGEQYF
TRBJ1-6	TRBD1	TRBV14	TGTGCCAGCAGCCGTCAAACCGGGACAGGGAATAATTCACCCCTCCACTTT	CASSRQTGTGNNSPLHF
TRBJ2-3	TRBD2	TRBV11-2	TGTGCCAGCAGCTTGAAGCGGGGGGGCCGAGAAAGCACAGATACGCAGTATTTT	CASSLKRGGRESTDTQYF
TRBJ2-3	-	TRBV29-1	TGCAGCGTTGAAGGGGCCCCCGGGGTGGCGGGGTTAGATACGCAGTATTTT	CSVEGAPGVAGLDTQYF
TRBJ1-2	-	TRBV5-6	TGTGCCAGCAGCTGGCGGGGAAGTGGGGGCTACACCTTC	CASSWRGSGGYTF
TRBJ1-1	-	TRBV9	TGTGCCAGCAGCGGCCAACGGGCCTCGGGGTTGAAAGCTTTCTTT	CASSGQRASGLKAFF
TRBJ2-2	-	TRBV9	TGTGCCAGCAGCTTTCACGGGGGCACCGGGGAGCTGTTTTTT	CASSFHGGTGELFF
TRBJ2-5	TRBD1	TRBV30	TGTGCCTGGAGTCTCTACGTTGCACAGGGGATTGGGACCCAGTACTTC	CAWSLYVAQGIGTQYF
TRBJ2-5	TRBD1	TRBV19	TGTGCCAGTAGTCTAGTCCCTAAAGGGGGCGGTGAGACCCAGTACTTC	CASSLVPKGGGETQYF
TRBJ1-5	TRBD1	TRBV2	TGTGCCAGCCGACAGGGACTGAATCAGCCCCAGCATTTT	CASRQGLNQPQHF
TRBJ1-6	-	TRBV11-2	TGTGCCAGCAGCCCCTTACGAGGGAATGGTTCACCCCTCCACTTT	CASSPLRGNGSPLHF
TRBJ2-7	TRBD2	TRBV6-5	TGTGCCAGCAGTTGGACTAGCGGGGGGTACGAGCAGTACTTC	CASSWTSGGYEQYF
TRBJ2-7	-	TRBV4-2	TGTGCCAGCAGTCATCCGGGACCGCGGGACGGCGAGCAGTACTTC	CASSHPGPRDGEQYF
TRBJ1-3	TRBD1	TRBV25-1	TGTGCCAGCAGTGATGGGACAGCTGGAAACACCATATATTTT	CASSDGTAGNTIYF